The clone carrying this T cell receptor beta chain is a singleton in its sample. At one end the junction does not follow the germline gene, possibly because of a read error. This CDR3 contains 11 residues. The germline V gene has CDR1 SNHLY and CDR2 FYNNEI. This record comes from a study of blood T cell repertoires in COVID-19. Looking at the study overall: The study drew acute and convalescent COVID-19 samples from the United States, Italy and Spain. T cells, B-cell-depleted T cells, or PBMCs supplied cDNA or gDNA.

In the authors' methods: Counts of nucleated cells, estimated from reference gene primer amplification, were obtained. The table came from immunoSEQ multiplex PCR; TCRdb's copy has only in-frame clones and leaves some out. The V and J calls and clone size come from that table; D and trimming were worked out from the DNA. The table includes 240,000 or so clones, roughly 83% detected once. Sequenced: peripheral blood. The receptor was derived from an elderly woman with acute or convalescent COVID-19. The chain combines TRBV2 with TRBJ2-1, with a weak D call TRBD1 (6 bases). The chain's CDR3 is CASSGGSAGVF. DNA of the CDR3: TGTGCCAGCAGTGGGGGCAGTGCAGGGGTCTTC.